This is a list of T cell receptor beta chains from one sample in a study of lymphopenia after photon versus proton radiotherapy. Using immunoSEQ multiplex PCR, the repertoire was profiled, and TCRdb retains in-frame clones only, with some absent. The sample lists 150,000 to 200,000 clones; approximately 90% were seen once. The material sequenced was peripheral blood, taken from a patient treated with photon-based radiotherapy. These receptors were taken from a man in his forties or fifties with gastric cancer. CDR3s leave out the opening cysteine and the closing phenylalanine or tryptophan.

j_gene: TRBJ1-1; v_gene: TRBV9; CDR3aa: ASSGAFNGNTEAF
j_gene: TRBJ1-1; v_gene: TRBV7-2; CDR3aa: ASRPDRGRLNTEAF
j_gene: TRBJ2-4; v_gene: TRBV19; CDR3aa: ASSRGLLVAKNIQY
j_gene: TRBJ1-5; v_gene: TRBV28; CDR3aa: ASSSPPTQPQH
j_gene: TRBJ2-7; v_gene: TRBV11-2; CDR3aa: ASSLDRGARSYEQY
j_gene: TRBJ2-7; v_gene: TRBV7-8; CDR3aa: ASSLAPELPPTYEQY
j_gene: TRBJ2-7; v_gene: TRBV28; CDR3aa: ASSSTSGRYEQY
j_gene: TRBJ1-1; v_gene: TRBV7-9; CDR3aa: ASSLVGAEAF
j_gene: TRBJ2-7; v_gene: TRBV2; CDR3aa: ASSGDLLREQY
j_gene: TRBJ2-1; v_gene: TRBV11-2; CDR3aa: ASSLDRGPRGEQF
j_gene: TRBJ1-3; v_gene: TRBV1; CDR3aa: TSSQCRRGNTIY
j_gene: TRBJ2-2; v_gene: TRBV14; CDR3aa: ASSQGLVNGELF
j_gene: TRBJ1-5; v_gene: TRBV6-1; CDR3aa: ASRIGVNQPQH
j_gene: TRBJ2-5; v_gene: TRBV6-1; CDR3aa: ASSDLSGIGETQY
j_gene: TRBJ2-2; v_gene: TRBV9; CDR3aa: ASSGNTGELF
j_gene: TRBJ2-7; v_gene: TRBV10-1; CDR3aa: ASSQQGSYEQY
j_gene: TRBJ2-3; v_gene: TRBV29-1; CDR3aa: SVVRGTTDTQY
j_gene: TRBJ2-7; v_gene: TRBV4-3; CDR3aa: ASSLFRAGGGEQY
j_gene: TRBJ2-2; v_gene: TRBV5-4; CDR3aa: ASSRGAKNTGELF
j_gene: TRBJ2-1; v_gene: TRBV7-2; CDR3aa: ASSPGPYNEQF
j_gene: TRBJ2-7; v_gene: TRBV9; CDR3aa: ASSPREGRSYEQY
j_gene: TRBJ1-1; v_gene: TRBV28; CDR3aa: ASIGWQPNTEAF
j_gene: TRBJ2-7; v_gene: TRBV11-2; CDR3aa: ASSPPGSLGYEQY
j_gene: TRBJ2-5; v_gene: TRBV29-1; CDR3aa: SVASGSYETQY
j_gene: TRBJ1-2; v_gene: TRBV18; CDR3aa: ASSLSQGEDGYT
j_gene: TRBJ2-3; v_gene: TRBV7-2; CDR3aa: ASSLRQRTDTQY
j_gene: TRBJ1-3; v_gene: TRBV9; CDR3aa: ASSVFATSGNTIY
j_gene: TRBJ2-5; v_gene: TRBV5-1; CDR3aa: ASSPGLGLETQY
j_gene: TRBJ1-3; v_gene: TRBV18; CDR3aa: ASSTDDSGNTIY
j_gene: TRBJ2-7; v_gene: TRBV9; CDR3aa: ASSAGGQGFYEQY
j_gene: TRBJ1-2; v_gene: TRBV18; CDR3aa: ASSPGQGDYGYT
j_gene: TRBJ2-1; v_gene: TRBV27; CDR3aa: ASSWGSYNEQF
j_gene: TRBJ2-1; v_gene: TRBV7-2; CDR3aa: ASSLEPSGRHEQF
j_gene: TRBJ1-2; v_gene: TRBV19; CDR3aa: ASTAGQLYYGYT
j_gene: TRBJ2-1; v_gene: TRBV5-4; CDR3aa: ASSFDPSYNEQF
j_gene: TRBJ1-5; v_gene: TRBV5-1; CDR3aa: ASSLEGNSNQPQH
j_gene: TRBJ2-7; v_gene: TRBV6-1; CDR3aa: ASNSERHEQY
j_gene: TRBJ2-7; v_gene: TRBV29-1; CDR3aa: SCRDSGGGEQY
j_gene: TRBJ1-5; v_gene: TRBV19; CDR3aa: ASSTQGEQPQH
j_gene: TRBJ2-2; v_gene: TRBV5-1; CDR3aa: ASSLGQSTGELF
j_gene: TRBJ2-7; v_gene: TRBV28; CDR3aa: ASSLSPDRVHEQY
j_gene: TRBJ1-1; v_gene: TRBV7-9; CDR3aa: ASSLAQGGDTEAF
j_gene: TRBJ2-1; v_gene: TRBV4-2; CDR3aa: ASSQGNRDKGEQF
j_gene: TRBJ1-5; v_gene: TRBV28; CDR3aa: ASSLGQGSQPQH
j_gene: TRBJ1-2; v_gene: TRBV6-1; CDR3aa: ASSHGGVANYGYT
j_gene: TRBJ2-7; v_gene: TRBV15; CDR3aa: ATSRDHRALKY
j_gene: TRBJ2-2; v_gene: TRBV6-4; CDR3aa: ASSSGGGDTGELF
j_gene: TRBJ2-7; v_gene: TRBV5-1; CDR3aa: ASSLEGTGPYEQY
j_gene: TRBJ2-7; v_gene: TRBV27; CDR3aa: ASSFPGRSSYEQY
j_gene: TRBJ1-2; v_gene: TRBV19; CDR3aa: ASSTQVGTAGAGYT
j_gene: TRBJ2-5; v_gene: TRBV4-1; CDR3aa: ASSQVFIAVEETQY
j_gene: TRBJ2-1; v_gene: TRBV4-1; CDR3aa: ASSQTSFPYNEQF
j_gene: TRBJ1-5; v_gene: TRBV28; CDR3aa: ASVRAGVVQPQH
j_gene: TRBJ2-2; v_gene: TRBV7-2; CDR3aa: ASSPPGHNTGELF
j_gene: TRBJ1-3; v_gene: TRBV28; CDR3aa: ASSPGQGAVTIY
j_gene: TRBJ2-6; v_gene: TRBV7-9; CDR3aa: ASSLSLPGANVLT
j_gene: TRBJ1-5; v_gene: TRBV28; CDR3aa: ASSHISNQPQH